The 3 T cell receptor beta chains listed next were all sequenced from one sample in a study of blood T cell repertoires in COVID-19. Profiled with immunoSEQ multiplex PCR; TCRdb holds only in-frame clones, not every one. The table records about 120,000 clones, roughly nine tenths of them present only once. Sequencing was carried out using peripheral blood. These TCRs come from a man between 65 and 80 years old with active or convalescent COVID-19.

This chain connects TRBV5-1 to TRBJ2-7, with D hard to call. Germline CDR1 SGHRS, CDR2 YFSETQ. V lost 4 bases, J lost 5 bases, and 10 bases lay in between. This CDR3 is built from 12 residues. The CDR3 sequence is CASSPGPDEQYF. CDR3 nucleotides: TGCGCCAGCAGCCCTGGGCCGGACGAGCAGTACTTC.

This clone came up a few times. The rearrangement uses TRBV2 and TRBJ1-2; perhaps TRBD1 as D (5 bases). Germline values: CDR1 SNHLY, CDR2 FYNNEI. The CDR3 has 15 residues. Trimming stripped 6 bases from V and 5 bases from J, with 19 bases between. The CDR3 DNA is TGTGCCAGCAGAACGGTCCTTGGGGCCCGGTATGGCTACACCTTC. This translates into CASRTVLGARYGYTF. Full variable domain (rest looked up from reference TRBV2 and TRBJ1-2): EPEVTQTPSHQVTQMGQEVILRCVPISNHLYFYWYRQILGQKVEFLVSFYNNEISEKSEIFDDQFSVERPDGSNFTLKIRSTKLEDSAMYFCASRTVLGARYGYTFGSGTRLTVV.

The chain is built from TRBV4-1 and TRBJ2-3; D possibly corresponds to TRBD2 (5 bases). The CDR3 extends over 13 amino acids. CDR1 is MGHRA and CDR2 is YSYEKL in the germline V gene. V was pared by 1 base and J by 6 bases, with 8 bases between. The CDR3: CASSQGWEDTQYF. CDR3 DNA: TGCGCCAGCAGCCAAGGTTGGGAGGATACGCAGTATTTT.